These 29 T cell receptor beta chains came from one sample sequenced in a study of molecular identifiers for immune sequencing clone quantification. TCRdb called the PCR reads again in MiXCR, with one record for every CDR3 protein. In the table there are a few hundred thousand distinct CDR3 sequences, about a fifth of which are singletons. The material sequenced was naive CD8+ T cells from blood, with Jurkat cell RNA spiked in. Subset in this sample: FACS-sorted CD8+CD4-CCR7+CD45RA+ naive T cells. These receptors were collected from a human donor in good health. Some libraries in this study had Jurkat cell RNA spiked in.

This clonotype appeared many times. This chain's CDR3 is CASRGLRAFF. The CDR3 DNA is TGTGCCAGCAGGGGGCTAAGGGCTTTCTTT. The rearrangement joins TRBV2 to TRBJ1-1, with D possibly being TRBD1 (5 bases). CDR3 length equals 10 residues. V was pared by 6 bases and J by 11 bases, with 10 bases between. Germline V gives CDR1 SNHLY, CDR2 FYNNEI.

The chain couples TRBV11-2 to TRBJ1-2; D uncertain. With 0 bases removed from V and 2 bases from J, the gap between germline ends came to 16 bases. The V gene's germline CDR1 is SGHAT and CDR2 FQNNGV. This CDR3 has 17 amino acids. As DNA, the CDR3 is TGTGCCAGCAGCTTAGATCAGTATCTCCTACTGAACTATGGCTACACCTTC. Protein product: CASSLDQYLLLNYGYTF.

This clonotype was seen many times. The genes are TRBV12-3 or TRBV12-4 and TRBJ2-7; no firm D call. V shed 4 bases and J shed 3 bases, with 13 bases lying between them. CDR3 size: 14 residues. The CDR3 DNA sequence: TGTGCCAGCAGTTCCTTAGGTTCAGGCTACGAGCAGTACTTC. Residues: CASSSLGSGYEQYF.

This chain connects TRBV6-2 or TRBV6-3 to TRBJ2-5; D may be TRBD1 (5 bases). V was trimmed by 3 bases and J by 2 bases, leaving 16 bases between them. The CDR3 extends over 16 amino acids. Per germline, CDR1 MNHEY and CDR2 SVGEGT. CDR3 loop: CASSYQVGREQETQYF. The CDR3 coding sequence is TGTGCCAGCAGTTATCAGGTCGGCAGGGAACAAGAGACCCAGTACTTC.

The chain has TRBV2 and TRBJ1-2; 7 bases agree with TRBD1. Germline V gives CDR1 SNHLY, CDR2 FYNNEI. This CDR3 is 15 amino acids long. With V trimmed by 10 bases and J by 3 bases, 14 bases remained unmatched. The DNA of the CDR3 is TGTGCCATCCTTGGCCCGGGACAGCTTTACTATGGCTACACCTTC. Translating it yields CAILGPGQLYYGYTF.

The chain is built from TRBV28 and TRBJ2-5; TRBD2 aligns across 7 bases. CDR1 MDHEN and CDR2 SYDVKM come from the germline V gene. With V trimmed by 2 bases and J by 5 bases, 14 bases remained unmatched. The CDR3 has 17 residues. This CDR3 reads CASSLAGGGLLRETQYF. The CDR3 region has the DNA TGTGCCAGCAGTTTAGCTGGGGGAGGGCTTCTGAGGGAGACCCAGTACTTC.

The table lists this clonotype with many counts. The rearrangement links TRBV9 to TRBJ2-3, with 11 nucleotides matching TRBD2. There are 20 residues in the CDR3. Germline V CDR1 and CDR2: SGDLS, YYNGEE. The ends lost 0 bases at V and 2 bases at J; junction bases unmatched: 14. The CDR3 loop is CASSVAGRLAGGITTDTQYF. DNA for the CDR3: TGTGCCAGCAGCGTAGCCGGACGCCTAGCGGGAGGAATTACCACAGATACGCAGTATTTT. The full variable domain, its missing parts supplied by reference TRBV9 and TRBJ2-3, is DSGVTQTPKHLITATGQRVTLRCSPRSGDLSVYWYQQSLDQGLQFLIQYYNGEERAKGNILERFSAQQFPDLHSELNLSSLELGDSALYFCASSVAGRLAGGITTDTQYFGPGTRLTVL.

The V and J genes are TRBV9 and TRBJ2-7; 7 nucleotides line up with TRBD1. The CDR3 is 16 amino acids. The V gene end was trimmed by 3 bases and the J gene end by 3 bases; junction bases not matched to a gene: 12. Germline lookup yields CDR1 SGDLS and CDR2 YYNGEE. CDR3 residues: CASSASGTEHHYEQYF. The CDR3 DNA reads TGTGCCAGCAGCGCTTCCGGGACAGAACACCACTACGAGCAGTACTTC.

There are many counts of this clonotype. V is TRBV9 and J is TRBJ2-7, with 8 positions matching TRBD1. In germline, CDR1 is SGDLS, CDR2 YYNGEE. This CDR3 is built from 19 residues. Trimming cost V 4 bases and J 5 bases; bases outside gene matches: 23. The chain's CDR3 is CASSPRGQGLQVEGDEQYF. The CDR3 DNA is TGTGCCAGCAGCCCCCGCGGACAGGGCCTCCAGGTGGAGGGTGACGAGCAGTACTTC.

This clonotype has a count of ten or more. The gene calls are TRBV7-2 and TRBJ2-1; TRBD2 aligns across 10 bases. Germline values: CDR1 SGHTA, CDR2 FQGNSA. V was pared by 3 bases and J by 7 bases, with 6 bases of the junction left unmatched. There are 15 residues in the CDR3. DNA for the CDR3: TGTGCCAGCAGCTTTCTAGCGGGAGTGTCAAATGAGCAGTTCTTC. Protein product: CASSFLAGVSNEQFF.

With regard to this clonotype: A clone one base away is much larger, so this may be a read error. This chain uses TRBV7-9 with TRBJ1-5, with TRBD1 as a possible D gene (5 bases). The germline CDR1 and CDR2 sequences are SEHNR and FQNEAQ (reference sequence). V was clipped by 5 bases and J by 6 bases, with 14 bases between them. The CDR3 has 14 residues. Written as DNA, the CDR3 is TGTGCCAGCAGCCCGACAGAGGGGATTCAGCCCCAGCATTTT. Encoded protein: CASSPTEGIQPQHF.

In its sample, this clonotype was seen once. This clone may be a read error of a much larger clone one base away. This chain connects TRBV27 to TRBJ2-7; 7 bases match TRBD1. Germline V gene lookup returns CDR1 MNHEY and CDR2 SMNVEV (reference sequence). The CDR3 contains 17 residues. Germline trimming cut 3 bases from V and 2 bases from J; bases unmatched to any gene: 13. CDR3 sequence (DNA): TGTGCCAGCAGTTTCGCCCCCGGGACAGTACAAGCCTACGAGCAGTACTTC. It translates to CASSFAPGTVQAYEQYF.

This chain uses TRBV9 with TRBJ1-6; no firm D call. Germline CDR1 is SGDLS and CDR2 is YYNGEE. This CDR3 contains 16 residues. V shed 6 bases and J shed 0 bases, with 13 bases lying between them. The DNA for the CDR3 is TGTGCCAGCACCCCCGGGTCTAGCTCCTATAATTCACCCCTCCACTTT. Translated, it gives CASTPGSSSYNSPLHF.

At least ten counts were recorded for this clonotype. The rearrangement uses TRBV5-1 and TRBJ2-6, with 10 nucleotides matching TRBD1. The CDR3 contains 19 residues. The junction had 8 bases not matched to a gene; V was cut back by 0 bases and J by 2 bases. Per germline, CDR1 SGHRS and CDR2 YFSETQ. CDR3 protein: CASSLEVGQGIPGANVLTF. The CDR3, as DNA: TGCGCCAGCAGCTTGGAAGTGGGACAGGGGATCCCTGGGGCCAACGTCCTGACTTTC.

V is TRBV27 and J is TRBJ2-3, with D possibly being TRBD1 (5 bases). Trimming cost V 6 bases and J 2 bases, with 15 bases left between them. Germline CDR1 and CDR2: MNHEY and SMNVEV (reference sequence). The CDR3 covers 15 residues. The CDR3, as DNA: TGTGCCAGCAGCCAACAGGTGGTTGCCACAGATACGCAGTATTTT. Amino acids: CASSQQVVATDTQYF.

Ten or more counts support this clonotype. This chain uses TRBV13 with TRBJ1-1; a possible D gene is TRBD1 (6 bases). CDR3 length equals 16 residues. Per the germline V gene, CDR1 is PRHDT and CDR2 is FYEKMQ (reference sequence). V was clipped by 3 bases and J by 2 bases, with 16 bases between them. The CDR3 DNA reads as TGTGCCAGCAGCTTCGCCCGATCGACAGGAAACACTGAAGCTTTCTTT. This codes for CASSFARSTGNTEAFF.

This clonotype was seen many times. The chain combines TRBV12-3 or TRBV12-4 with TRBJ2-4; possible D gene TRBD2, 6 bases. Trimming shortened V by 5 bases and J by 14 bases, and 19 bases separated the two germline ends. The CDR3 sequence is 13 residues long. Written as DNA, the CDR3 is TGTGCCAGCAGTCCGTTCGGACGGGGGTTGGAGTACTTC. Its translation is CASSPFGRGLEYF.

The V gene is TRBV9, the J gene TRBJ2-1, with 9 bases lining up with TRBD2. In germline, CDR1 is SGDLS, CDR2 YYNGEE. Unmatched junction bases numbered 7, after V lost 3 bases and J lost 0 bases. This CDR3 spans 17 amino acids. The CDR3 reads CASSDRTSEGSYNEQFF. The CDR3 DNA reads TGTGCCAGCAGCGACAGGACTAGCGAAGGCTCCTACAATGAGCAGTTCTTC. Supplemented by reference TRBV9 and TRBJ2-1, the full variable domain reads DSGVTQTPKHLITATGQRVTLRCSPRSGDLSVYWYQQSLDQGLQFLIQYYNGEERAKGNILERFSAQQFPDLHSELNLSSLELGDSALYFCASSDRTSEGSYNEQFFGPGTRLTVL.

This clonotype was counted only a few times. This chain links TRBV6-1 with TRBJ2-7; D is undetermined. Germline V gene lookup returns CDR1 MNHNS and CDR2 SASEGT. The ends were cut back, 1 base at V and 1 base at J, with 8 bases in the middle. This CDR3 is 14 amino acids long. The CDR3 DNA is TGTGCCAGCAGTGAAGATTCATTTTCCTACGAGCAGTACTTC. Translating it yields CASSEDSFSYEQYF.

This clonotype has only a few counts. This chain uses TRBV7-6 with TRBJ1-4, with a possible D match to TRBD1 (6 bases). CDR1 and CDR2 (germline): SGHVS, FNYEAQ. V was pared by 1 base and J by 0 bases, with 12 bases between. The CDR3 length is 17 residues. The CDR3 is CASSLVQGIPTNEKLFF. The CDR3 bases are TGTGCCAGCAGCTTAGTACAGGGAATCCCAACTAATGAAAAACTGTTTTTT.

This clonotype was counted between two and nine times. V gene TRBV11-2 combines with J gene TRBJ2-1, with TRBD2 identical over 8 bases. Looked up from germline, CDR1 is SGHAT and CDR2 is FQNNGV. Trimming at V came to 1 base and at J to 5 bases, leaving 4 bases not matched to a gene. This CDR3 region has 15 residues. CDR3 DNA: TGTGCCAGCAGCTTAGGGACTAGCAGCCACAATGAGCAGTTCTTC. Translating it yields CASSLGTSSHNEQFF.

This clonotype was seen many times. The genes are TRBV9 and TRBJ1-1; D is uncertain. The CDR3 runs to 15 residues. The germline V and J ends were trimmed by 4 bases and 4 bases, with 17 bases remaining between them. Germline V CDR1 and CDR2: SGDLS, YYNGEE. The CDR3 region is CASSSTPVGSTEAFF. CDR3 bases: TGTGCCAGCAGCTCAACGCCGGTCGGTAGCACTGAAGCTTTCTTT.

On this clonotype itself: Being one base from a much bigger clone, this may be a read error. The V call is TRBV7-9, the J call TRBJ1-1; 7 nucleotides agree with TRBD1. The germline gives CDR1 SEHNR, CDR2 FQNEAQ (reference sequence). This CDR3 is built from 14 residues. The CDR3 here is CASRSGQVNTVAFF. Here the CDR3 DNA reads TGTGCCAGCAGGAGTGGACAGGTGAACACTGTAGCTTTCTTT.

This clonotype was recorded at least ten times. This chain connects TRBV15 to TRBJ2-3; possible D gene TRBD2, 7 bases. CDR3 size: 14 residues. V was trimmed by 1 base and J by 7 bases, leaving 12 bases between them. Looked up from germline, CDR1 is LNHNV and CDR2 is YYDKDF (reference sequence). The CDR3 DNA sequence: TGTGCCACCAGCAGAGCGGGCGGGGGCAATACGCAGTATTTT. It specifies CATSRAGGGNTQYF.

Comment on this clonotype: A much larger clone is a single base away; this may be a read error. The rearrangement links TRBV6-2 or TRBV6-3 to TRBJ1-1, with D unclear. CDR1 and CDR2 from the germline V gene are MNHEY and SVGEGT. The CDR3 runs 12 residues. The V end was cut by 5 bases, the J end by 4 bases, with 8 bases between. CDR3 amino acids: CASSKAVTEAFF. In DNA, the CDR3 is TGTGCCAGCAGTAAGGCAGTCACTGAAGCTTTCTTT.

For this clonotype: The CDR3 carries no conserved terminal phenylalanine or tryptophan, so it likely arises from a read error. This rearrangement joins TRBV20-1 to TRBJ2-3; no clear D. The CDR3 runs to 16 residues. The germline V gene encodes CDR1 DFQATT and CDR2 SNEGSKA (reference sequence). The germline V and J ends were trimmed by 5 bases and 2 bases, with 20 bases remaining between them. The chain's CDR3 is CSAHDVDLPYTDTQYS. In DNA, the CDR3 is TGCAGTGCTCACGACGTTGACTTACCTTACACAGATACGCAGTATTCT.

This clonotype was recorded many times. J is TRBJ2-7 and V is TRBV5-1, with D hard to call. The CDR3 runs to 14 residues. CDR1 is SGHRS, CDR2 YFSETQ, per germline. V was trimmed by 4 bases and J by 4 bases, leaving 15 bases between them. CDR3 protein: CASSPAVGGYEQYF. CDR3 DNA sequence: TGCGCCAGCAGCCCGGCGGTTGGCGGATACGAGCAGTACTTC.

The chain couples TRBV29-1 to TRBJ2-1; D tentatively fits TRBD1 or TRBD2 (5 bases each). CDR1 and CDR2 (germline): SQVTM, ANQGSEA. The V gene lost 6 bases and the J gene lost 0 bases, with 15 bases spanning the gap. This CDR3 is 15 amino acids long. The CDR3 here is CSVTGTESSYNEQFF. CDR3 sequence (DNA): TGCAGCGTGACCGGGACGGAGAGCTCCTACAATGAGCAGTTCTTC.

A single count supports this clonotype. The chain couples TRBV6-1 to TRBJ1-1; D is unclear. Trimming shortened V by 3 bases and J by 12 bases, and 47 bases separated the two germline ends. Looked up from germline, CDR1 is MNHNS and CDR2 is SASEGT. CDR3 length equals 23 residues. The CDR3 nucleotides are TGTGCCAGCAGTGACAGCCCAAGAGAGGACCTGAACAAGGTGTTCCCACCCGAGGTCCCGTCTTTCTTT. Translating gives CASSDSPREDLNKVFPPEVPSFF.